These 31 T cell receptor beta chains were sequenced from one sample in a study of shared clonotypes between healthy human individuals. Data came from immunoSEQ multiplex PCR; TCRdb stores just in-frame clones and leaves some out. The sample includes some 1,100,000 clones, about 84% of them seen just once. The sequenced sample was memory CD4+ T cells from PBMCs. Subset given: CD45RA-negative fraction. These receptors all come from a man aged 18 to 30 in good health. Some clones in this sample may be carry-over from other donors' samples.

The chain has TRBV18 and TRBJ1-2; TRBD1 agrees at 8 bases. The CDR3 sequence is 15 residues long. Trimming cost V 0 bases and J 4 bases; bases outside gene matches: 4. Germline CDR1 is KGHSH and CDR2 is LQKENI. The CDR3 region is CASSPPQGAIYGYTF. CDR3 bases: TGTGCCAGCTCACCACCCCAGGGGGCGATCTATGGCTACACCTTC.

The CDR3 sequence is CASSQPTSGSGYEQFF. The DNA of the CDR3 is TGCGCCAGCAGCCAGCCGACTAGCGGGAGTGGATATGAGCAGTTCTTC. The rearrangement uses TRBV4-1 and TRBJ2-1, with 12 bases fitting TRBD2. CDR3 size: 16 residues. Germline V CDR1 and CDR2: MGHRA, YSYEKL. Trimming removed 3 bases from V and 8 bases from J; junction bases left unmatched: 8.

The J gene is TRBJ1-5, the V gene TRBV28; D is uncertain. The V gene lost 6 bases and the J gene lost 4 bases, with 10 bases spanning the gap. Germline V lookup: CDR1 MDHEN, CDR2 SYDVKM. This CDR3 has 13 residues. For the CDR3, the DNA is TGTGCCAGCAGACTTTGGGAGAATCAGCCCCAGCATTTT. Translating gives CASRLWENQPQHF. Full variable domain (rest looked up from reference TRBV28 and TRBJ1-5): DVKVTQSSRYLVKRTGEKVFLECVQDMDHENMFWYRQDPGLGLRLIYFSYDVKMKEKGDIPEGYSVSREKKERFSLILESASTNQTSMYLCASRLWENQPQHFGDGTRLSIL.

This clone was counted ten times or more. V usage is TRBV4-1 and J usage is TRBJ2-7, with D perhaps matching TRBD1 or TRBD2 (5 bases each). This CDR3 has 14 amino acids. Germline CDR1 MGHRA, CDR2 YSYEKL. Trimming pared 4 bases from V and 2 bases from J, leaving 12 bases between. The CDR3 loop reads CASSPQVGAYEQYF. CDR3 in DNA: TGCGCCAGCAGCCCTCAAGTGGGGGCCTACGAGCAGTACTTC.

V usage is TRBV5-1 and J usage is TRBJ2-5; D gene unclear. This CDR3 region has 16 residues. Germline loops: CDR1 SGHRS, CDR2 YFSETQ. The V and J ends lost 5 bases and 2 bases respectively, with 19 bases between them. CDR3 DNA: TGCGCCAGCAGTCGTATGTCCCCGGGTTGGCAAGAGACCCAGTACTTC. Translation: CASSRMSPGWQETQYF. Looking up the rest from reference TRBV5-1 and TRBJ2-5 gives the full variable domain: KAGVTQTPRYLIKTRGQQVTLSCSPISGHRSVSWYQQTPGQGLQFLFEYFSETQRNKGNFPGRFSGRQFSNSRSEMNVSTLELGDSALYLCASSRMSPGWQETQYFGPGTRLLVL.

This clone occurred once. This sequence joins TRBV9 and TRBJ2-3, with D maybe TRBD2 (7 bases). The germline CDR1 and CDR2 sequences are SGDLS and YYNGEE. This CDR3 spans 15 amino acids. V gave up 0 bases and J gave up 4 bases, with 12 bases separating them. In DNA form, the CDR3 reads TGTGCCAGCAGCGTAGGGCCGGGGGGCTCAGATACGCAGTATTTT. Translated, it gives CASSVGPGGSDTQYF.

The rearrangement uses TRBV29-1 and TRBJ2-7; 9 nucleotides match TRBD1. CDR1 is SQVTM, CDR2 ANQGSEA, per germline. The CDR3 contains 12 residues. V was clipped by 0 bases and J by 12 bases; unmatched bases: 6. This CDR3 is CSVEDRRGQGYF. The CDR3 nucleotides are TGCAGCGTTGAAGACCGACGGGGACAGGGGTACTTC.

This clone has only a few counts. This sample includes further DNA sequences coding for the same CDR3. Here the CDR3 DNA reads TGTGCCAGCAGCTTACGGGACAGGGGGGATACGCAGTATTTT. The encoded protein is CASSLRDRGDTQYF. The V gene is TRBV7-3, the J gene TRBJ2-3; 11 nucleotides line up with TRBD1. V was clipped by 2 bases and J by 6 bases; unmatched bases: 1. The CDR3 contains 14 residues. The germline V gene encodes CDR1 SGHTA and CDR2 FQGTGA. The entire variable domain, with the rest obtained from reference TRBV7-3 and TRBJ2-3, is as follows: GAGVSQTPSNKVTEKGKYVELRCDPISGHTALYWYRQSLGQGPEFLIYFQGTGAADDSGLPNDRFFAVRPEGSVSTLKIQRTERGDSAVYLCASSLRDRGDTQYFGPGTRLTVL.

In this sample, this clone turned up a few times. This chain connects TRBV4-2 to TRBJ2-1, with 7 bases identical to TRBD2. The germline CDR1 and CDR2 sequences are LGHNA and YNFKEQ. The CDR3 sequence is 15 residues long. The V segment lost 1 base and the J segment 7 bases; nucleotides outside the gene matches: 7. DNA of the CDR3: TGTGCCAGCAGCCAAGTAGCAAGCGGGAATAATGAGCAGTTCTTC. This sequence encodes CASSQVASGNNEQFF.

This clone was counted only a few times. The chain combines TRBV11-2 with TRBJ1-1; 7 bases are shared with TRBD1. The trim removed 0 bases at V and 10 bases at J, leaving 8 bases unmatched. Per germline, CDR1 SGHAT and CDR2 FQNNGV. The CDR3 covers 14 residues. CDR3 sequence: CASSLDRFRGLAFF. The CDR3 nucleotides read TGTGCCAGCAGCTTAGACCGGTTCAGGGGGTTAGCTTTCTTT. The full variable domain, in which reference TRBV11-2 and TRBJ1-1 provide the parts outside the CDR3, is EAGVAQSPRYKIIEKRQSVAFWCNPISGHATLYWYQQILGQGPKLLIQFQNNGVVDDSQLPKDRFSAERLKGVDSTLKIQPAKLEDSAVYLCASSLDRFRGLAFFGQGTRLTVV.

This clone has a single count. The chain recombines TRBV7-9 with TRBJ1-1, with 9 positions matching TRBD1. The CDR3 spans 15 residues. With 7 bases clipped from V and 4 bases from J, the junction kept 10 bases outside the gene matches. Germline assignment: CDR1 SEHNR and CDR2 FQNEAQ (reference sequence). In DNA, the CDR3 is TGTGCCAGCACCAGAGGGGACAGGGTACCCACTGAAGCTTTCTTT. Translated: CASTRGDRVPTEAFF.

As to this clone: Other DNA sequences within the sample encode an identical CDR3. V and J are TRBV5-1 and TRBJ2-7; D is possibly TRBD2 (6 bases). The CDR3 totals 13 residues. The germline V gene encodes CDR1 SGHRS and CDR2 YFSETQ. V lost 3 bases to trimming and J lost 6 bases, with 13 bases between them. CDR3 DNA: TGCGCCAGCAGCTATGGCGGGGAGATCGAGCAGTACTTC. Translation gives CASSYGGEIEQYF.

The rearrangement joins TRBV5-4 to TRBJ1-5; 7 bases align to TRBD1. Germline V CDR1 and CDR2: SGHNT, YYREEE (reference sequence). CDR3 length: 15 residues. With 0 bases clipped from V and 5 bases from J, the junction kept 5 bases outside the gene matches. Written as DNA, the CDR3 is TGTGCCAGCAGCTTGGGGGGGACAGACGATCAGCCCCAGCATTTT. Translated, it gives CASSLGGTDDQPQHF.

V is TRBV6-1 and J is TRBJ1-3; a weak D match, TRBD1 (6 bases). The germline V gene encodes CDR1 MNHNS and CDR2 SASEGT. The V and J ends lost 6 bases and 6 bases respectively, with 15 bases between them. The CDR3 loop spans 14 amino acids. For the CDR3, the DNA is TGTGCCAGCAGCCAGACGGGGGCTGAAAACACCATATATTTT. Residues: CASSQTGAENTIYF.

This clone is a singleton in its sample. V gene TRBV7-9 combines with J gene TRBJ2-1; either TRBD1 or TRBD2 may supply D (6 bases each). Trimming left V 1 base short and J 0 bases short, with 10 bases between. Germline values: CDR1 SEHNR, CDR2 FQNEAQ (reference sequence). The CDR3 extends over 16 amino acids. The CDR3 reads CASSLVGGSSYNEQFF. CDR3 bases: TGTGCCAGCAGCTTAGTGGGGGGCTCCTCCTACAATGAGCAGTTCTTC.

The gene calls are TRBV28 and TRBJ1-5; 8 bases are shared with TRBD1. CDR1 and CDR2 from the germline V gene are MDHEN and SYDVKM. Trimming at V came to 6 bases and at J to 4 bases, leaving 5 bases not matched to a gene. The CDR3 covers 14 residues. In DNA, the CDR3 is TGTGCCAGCAGCAGGGGGCGAGGAAATCAGCCCCAGCATTTT. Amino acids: CASSRGRGNQPQHF.

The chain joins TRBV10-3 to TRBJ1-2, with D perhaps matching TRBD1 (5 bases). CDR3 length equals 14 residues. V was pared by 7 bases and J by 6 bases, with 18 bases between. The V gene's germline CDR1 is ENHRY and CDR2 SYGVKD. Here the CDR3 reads CAITQGGGGNGYTF. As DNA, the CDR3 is TGTGCCATCACCCAGGGCGGCGGAGGGAATGGCTACACCTTC.

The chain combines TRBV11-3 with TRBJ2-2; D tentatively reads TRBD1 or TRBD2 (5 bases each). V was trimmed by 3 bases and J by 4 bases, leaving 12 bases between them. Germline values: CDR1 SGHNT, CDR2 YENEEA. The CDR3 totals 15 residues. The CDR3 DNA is TGTGCCAGCAGCTTTGGGGGAACCGGCACCGGGGAGCTGTTTTTT. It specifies CASSFGGTGTGELFF.

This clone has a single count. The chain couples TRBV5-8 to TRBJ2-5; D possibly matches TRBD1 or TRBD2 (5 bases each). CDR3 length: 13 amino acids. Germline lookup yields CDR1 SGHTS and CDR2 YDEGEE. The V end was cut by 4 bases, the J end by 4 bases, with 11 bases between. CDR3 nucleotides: TGTGCCAGCAGCACCTGGGACCGAGAGACCCAGTACTTC. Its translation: CASSTWDRETQYF. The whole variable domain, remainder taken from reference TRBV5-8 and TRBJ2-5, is EAGVTQSPTHLIKTRGQQATLRCSPISGHTSVYWYQQALGLGLQFLLWYDEGEERNRGNFPPRFSGRQFPNYSSELNVNALELEDSALYLCASSTWDRETQYFGPGTRLLVL.

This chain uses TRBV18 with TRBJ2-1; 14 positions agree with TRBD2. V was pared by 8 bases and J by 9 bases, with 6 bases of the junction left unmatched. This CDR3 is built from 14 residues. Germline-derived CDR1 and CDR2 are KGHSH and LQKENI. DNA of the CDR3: TGTGCCAGCACGGGACTAGCGGGAGTACTTGAGCAGTTCTTC. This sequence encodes CASTGLAGVLEQFF.

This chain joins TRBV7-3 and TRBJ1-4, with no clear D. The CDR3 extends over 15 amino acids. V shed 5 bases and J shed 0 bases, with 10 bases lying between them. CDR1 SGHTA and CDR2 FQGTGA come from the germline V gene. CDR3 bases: TGTGCCAGCAGCCACGTGGGAGCAACTAATGAAAAACTGTTTTTT. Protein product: CASSHVGATNEKLFF.

CDR3 coding DNA: TGTGCCAGCAGTTCCACGGGCGGGGCGAAAAGATTTAGCAATCAGCCCCAGCATTTT. It codes for CASSSTGGAKRFSNQPQHF. The J gene is TRBJ1-5, the V gene TRBV28; a possible D gene is TRBD1 (5 bases). This CDR3 is built from 19 residues. Germline V gives CDR1 MDHEN, CDR2 SYDVKM. V was pared by 4 bases and J by 0 bases, with 22 bases between. Full variable domain (outside the CDR3, taken from reference TRBV28 and TRBJ1-5): DVKVTQSSRYLVKRTGEKVFLECVQDMDHENMFWYRQDPGLGLRLIYFSYDVKMKEKGDIPEGYSVSREKKERFSLILESASTNQTSMYLCASSSTGGAKRFSNQPQHFGDGTRLSIL.

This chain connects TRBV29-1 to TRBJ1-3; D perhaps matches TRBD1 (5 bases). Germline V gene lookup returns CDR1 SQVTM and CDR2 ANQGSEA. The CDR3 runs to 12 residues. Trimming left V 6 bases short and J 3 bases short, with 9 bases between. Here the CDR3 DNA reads TGCAGCGTATCTGGGGGTGGAAACACCATATATTTT. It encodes CSVSGGGNTIYF.

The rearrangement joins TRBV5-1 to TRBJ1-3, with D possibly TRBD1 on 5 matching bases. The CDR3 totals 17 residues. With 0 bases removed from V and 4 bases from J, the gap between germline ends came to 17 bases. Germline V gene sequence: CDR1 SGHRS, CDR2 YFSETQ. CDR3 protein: CASSLAPGVGTGNTIYF. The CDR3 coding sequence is TGCGCCAGCAGCTTGGCCCCCGGGGTAGGGACCGGAAACACCATATATTTT.

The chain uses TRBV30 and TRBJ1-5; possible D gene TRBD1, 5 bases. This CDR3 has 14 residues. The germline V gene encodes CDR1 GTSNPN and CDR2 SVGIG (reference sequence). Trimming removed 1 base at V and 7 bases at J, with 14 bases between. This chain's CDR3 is CAWSAEGLEQPQHF. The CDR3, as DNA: TGTGCCTGGAGTGCTGAGGGGCTGGAGCAGCCCCAGCATTTT.

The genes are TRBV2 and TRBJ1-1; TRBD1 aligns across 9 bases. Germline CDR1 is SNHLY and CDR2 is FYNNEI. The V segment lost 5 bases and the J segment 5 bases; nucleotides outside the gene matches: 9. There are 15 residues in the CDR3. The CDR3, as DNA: TGTGCCAGCAGTCGCATAGACAGGGGGAGAACTGAAGCTTTCTTT. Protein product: CASSRIDRGRTEAFF.

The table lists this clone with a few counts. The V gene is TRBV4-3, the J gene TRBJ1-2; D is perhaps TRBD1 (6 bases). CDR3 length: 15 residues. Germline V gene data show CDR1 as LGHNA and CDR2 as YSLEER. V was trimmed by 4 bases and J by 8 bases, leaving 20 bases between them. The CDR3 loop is CASSRPTTTGRGYTF. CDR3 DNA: TGCGCCAGCAGCCGCCCCACGACGACAGGTAGAGGCTACACCTTC.

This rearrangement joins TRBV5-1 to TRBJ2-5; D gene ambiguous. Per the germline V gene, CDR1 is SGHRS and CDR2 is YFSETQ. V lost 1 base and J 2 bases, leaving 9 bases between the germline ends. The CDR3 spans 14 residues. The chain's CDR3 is CASSLLWGQETQYF. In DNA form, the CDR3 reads TGCGCCAGCAGCTTGCTCTGGGGTCAAGAGACCCAGTACTTC.

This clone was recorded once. Here the CDR3 reads CASRTSGPSYNEQFF. CDR3 nucleotide sequence: TGCGCCAGCAGAACTAGCGGTCCCTCCTACAATGAGCAGTTCTTC. The chain has TRBV10-2 and TRBJ2-1, with 8 bases matching TRBD2. V trimming: 6 bases; J trimming: 0 bases; junction bases outside the gene matches: 4. The germline CDR1 and CDR2 sequences are WSHSY and SAAADI. The CDR3 has 15 amino acids.

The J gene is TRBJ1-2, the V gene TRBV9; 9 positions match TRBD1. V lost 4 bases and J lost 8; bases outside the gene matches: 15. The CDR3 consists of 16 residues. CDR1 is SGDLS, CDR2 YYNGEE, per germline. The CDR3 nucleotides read TGTGCCAGCAGCCTCGGGACAGGGCCTCAGGAGGGCGGCTACACCTTC. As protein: CASSLGTGPQEGGYTF.

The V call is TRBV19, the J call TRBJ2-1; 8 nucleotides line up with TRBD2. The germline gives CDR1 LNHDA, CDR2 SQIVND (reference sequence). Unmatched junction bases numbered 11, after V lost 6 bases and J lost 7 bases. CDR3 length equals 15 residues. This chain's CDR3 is CASRPPGTRGNEQFF. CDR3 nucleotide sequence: TGTGCCAGTAGACCACCCGGGACTAGGGGGAATGAGCAGTTCTTC.